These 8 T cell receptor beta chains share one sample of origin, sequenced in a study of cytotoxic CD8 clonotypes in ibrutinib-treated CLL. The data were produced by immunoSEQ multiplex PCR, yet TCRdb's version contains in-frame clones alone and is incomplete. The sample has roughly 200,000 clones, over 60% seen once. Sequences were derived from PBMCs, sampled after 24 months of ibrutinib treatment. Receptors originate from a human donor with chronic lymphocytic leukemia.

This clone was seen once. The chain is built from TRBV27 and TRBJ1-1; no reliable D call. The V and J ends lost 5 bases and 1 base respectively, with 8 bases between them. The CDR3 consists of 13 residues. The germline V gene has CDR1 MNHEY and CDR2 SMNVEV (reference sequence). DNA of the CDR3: TGTGCCAGCAGTACAGTGGAGAACACTGAAGCTTTCTTT. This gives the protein CASSTVENTEAFF.

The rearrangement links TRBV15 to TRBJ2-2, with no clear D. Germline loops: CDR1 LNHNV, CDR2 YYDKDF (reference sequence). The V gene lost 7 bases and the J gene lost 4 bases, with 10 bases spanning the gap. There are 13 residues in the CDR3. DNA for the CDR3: TGTGCCACCATGTCGGTACCCACCGGGGAGCTGTTTTTT. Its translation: CATMSVPTGELFF.

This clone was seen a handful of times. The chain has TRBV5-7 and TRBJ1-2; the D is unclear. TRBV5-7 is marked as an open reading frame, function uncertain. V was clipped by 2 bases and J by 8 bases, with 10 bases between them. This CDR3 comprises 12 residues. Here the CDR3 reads CASSLYGGGYTF. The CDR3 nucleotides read TGTGCCAGCAGCTTATATGGTGGAGGCTACACCTTC.

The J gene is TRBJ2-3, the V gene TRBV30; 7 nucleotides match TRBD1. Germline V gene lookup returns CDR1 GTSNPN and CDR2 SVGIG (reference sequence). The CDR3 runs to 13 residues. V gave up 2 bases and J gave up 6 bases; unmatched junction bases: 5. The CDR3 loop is CAWSNRGSDTQYF. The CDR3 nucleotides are TGTGCCTGGAGTAACAGGGGATCGGATACGCAGTATTTT.

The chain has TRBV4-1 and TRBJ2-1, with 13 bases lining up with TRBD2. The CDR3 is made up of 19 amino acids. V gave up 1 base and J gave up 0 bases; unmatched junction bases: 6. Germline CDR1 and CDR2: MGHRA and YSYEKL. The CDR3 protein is CASSQAGLAGKSSYNEQFF. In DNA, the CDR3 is TGCGCCAGCAGCCAAGCGGGACTAGCGGGAAAAAGCTCCTACAATGAGCAGTTCTTC.

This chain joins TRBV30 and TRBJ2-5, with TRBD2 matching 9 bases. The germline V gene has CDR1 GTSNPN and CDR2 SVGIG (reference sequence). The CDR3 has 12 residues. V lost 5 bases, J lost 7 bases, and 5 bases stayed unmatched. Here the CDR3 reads CAWARSGGTQYF. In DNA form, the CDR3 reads TGTGCCTGGGCGCGTAGCGGGGGGACCCAGTACTTC.

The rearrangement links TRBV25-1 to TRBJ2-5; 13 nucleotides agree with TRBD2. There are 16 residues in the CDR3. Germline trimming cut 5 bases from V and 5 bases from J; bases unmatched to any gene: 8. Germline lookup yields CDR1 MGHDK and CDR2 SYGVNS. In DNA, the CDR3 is TGTGCCAGCAGTACAGGACTAGCGGGAGTGTCGGAGACCCAGTACTTC. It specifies CASSTGLAGVSETQYF. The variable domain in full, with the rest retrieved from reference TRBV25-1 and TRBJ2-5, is EADIYQTPRYLVIGTGKKITLECSQTMGHDKMYWYQQDPGMELHLIHYSYGVNSTEKGDLSSESTVSRIRTEHFPLTLESARPSHTSQYLCASSTGLAGVSETQYFGPGTRLLVL.

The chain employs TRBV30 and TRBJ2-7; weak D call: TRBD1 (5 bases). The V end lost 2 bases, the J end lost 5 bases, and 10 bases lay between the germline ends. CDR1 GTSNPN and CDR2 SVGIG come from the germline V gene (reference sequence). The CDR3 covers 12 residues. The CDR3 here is CAWSRIRDEQYF. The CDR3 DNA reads TGTGCCTGGAGTCGCATCAGGGACGAGCAGTACTTC.